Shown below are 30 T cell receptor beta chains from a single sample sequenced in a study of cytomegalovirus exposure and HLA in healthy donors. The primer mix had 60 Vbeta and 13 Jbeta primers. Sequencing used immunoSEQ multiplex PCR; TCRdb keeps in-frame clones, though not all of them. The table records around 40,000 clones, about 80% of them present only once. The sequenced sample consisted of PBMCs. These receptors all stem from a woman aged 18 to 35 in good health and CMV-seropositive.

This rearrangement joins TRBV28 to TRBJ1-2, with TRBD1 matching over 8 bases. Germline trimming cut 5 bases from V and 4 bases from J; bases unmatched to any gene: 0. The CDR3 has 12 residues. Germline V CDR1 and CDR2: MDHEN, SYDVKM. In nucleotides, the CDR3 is TGTGCCAGCAGTACAGGGGGCTATGGCTACACCTTC. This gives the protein CASSTGGYGYTF.

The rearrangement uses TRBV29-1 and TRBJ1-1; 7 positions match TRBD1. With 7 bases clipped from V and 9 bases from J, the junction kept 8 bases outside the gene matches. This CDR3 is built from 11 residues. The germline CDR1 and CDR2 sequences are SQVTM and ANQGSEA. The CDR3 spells CSGTGEGKAFF. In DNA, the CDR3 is TGCAGCGGTACAGGGGAAGGAAAAGCTTTCTTT.

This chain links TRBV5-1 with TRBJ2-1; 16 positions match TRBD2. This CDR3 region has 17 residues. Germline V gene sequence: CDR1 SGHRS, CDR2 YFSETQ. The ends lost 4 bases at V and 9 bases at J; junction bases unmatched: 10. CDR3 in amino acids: CASSLGTSGGAAIEQFF. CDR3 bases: TGCGCCAGCAGCCTCGGGACTAGCGGGGGGGCCGCTATTGAGCAGTTCTTC. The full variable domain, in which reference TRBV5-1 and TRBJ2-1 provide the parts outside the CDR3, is KAGVTQTPRYLIKTRGQQVTLSCSPISGHRSVSWYQQTPGQGLQFLFEYFSETQRNKGNFPGRFSGRQFSNSRSEMNVSTLELGDSALYLCASSLGTSGGAAIEQFFGPGTRLTVL.

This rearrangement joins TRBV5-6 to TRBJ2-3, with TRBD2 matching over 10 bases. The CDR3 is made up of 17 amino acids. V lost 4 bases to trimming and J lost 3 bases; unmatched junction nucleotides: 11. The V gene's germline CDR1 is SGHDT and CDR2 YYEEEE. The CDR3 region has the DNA TGTGCCAGCAGCCTAGCCCTCCTAGCGGGAGAAACAGATACGCAGTATTTT. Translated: CASSLALLAGETDTQYF.

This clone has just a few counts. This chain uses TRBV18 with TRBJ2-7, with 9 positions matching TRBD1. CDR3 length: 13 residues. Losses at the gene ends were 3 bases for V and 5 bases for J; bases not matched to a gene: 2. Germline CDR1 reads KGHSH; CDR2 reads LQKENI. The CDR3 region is CASSPRQGDEQYF. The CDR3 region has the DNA TGTGCCAGCTCACCTAGACAGGGGGACGAGCAGTACTTC.

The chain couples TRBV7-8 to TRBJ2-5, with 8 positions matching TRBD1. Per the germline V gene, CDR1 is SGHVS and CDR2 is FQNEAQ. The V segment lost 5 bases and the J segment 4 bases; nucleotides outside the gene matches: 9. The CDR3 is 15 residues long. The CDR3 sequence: CASSPQGAGRETQYF. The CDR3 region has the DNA TGTGCCAGCAGCCCCCAGGGGGCGGGTCGAGAGACCCAGTACTTC.

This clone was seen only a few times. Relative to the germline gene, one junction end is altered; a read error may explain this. The CDR3 here is CASSSKAGGTGELFF. CDR3 DNA: TGTGCTAGCAGCTCGAAAGCGGGAGGTACCGGGGAGCTGTTTTTT. The chain links TRBV7-7 to TRBJ2-2; 9 bases line up with TRBD2. The germline V gene encodes CDR1 SSHAT and CDR2 FNYEAQ (reference sequence). The CDR3 extends over 15 amino acids.

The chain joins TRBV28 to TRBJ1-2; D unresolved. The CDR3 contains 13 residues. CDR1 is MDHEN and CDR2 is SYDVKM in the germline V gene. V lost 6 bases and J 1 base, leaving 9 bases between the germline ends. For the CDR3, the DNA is TGTGCCAGCAGCCTAGTGGGTAACTATGGCTACACCTTC. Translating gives CASSLVGNYGYTF.

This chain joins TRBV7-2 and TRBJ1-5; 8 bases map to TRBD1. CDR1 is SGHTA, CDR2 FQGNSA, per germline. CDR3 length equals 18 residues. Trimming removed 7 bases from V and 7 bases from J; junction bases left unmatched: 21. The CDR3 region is CASTEPGQVWAGGQPQHF. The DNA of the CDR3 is TGTGCCAGCACCGAACCGGGACAGGTTTGGGCCGGGGGACAGCCCCAGCATTTT.

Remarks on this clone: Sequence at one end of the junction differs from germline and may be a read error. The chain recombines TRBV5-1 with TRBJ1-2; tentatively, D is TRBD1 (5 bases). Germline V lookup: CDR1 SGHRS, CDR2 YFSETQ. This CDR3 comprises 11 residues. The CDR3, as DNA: TGCGCCAGCAGCTTGGTTGGACACGTCGCCTTC. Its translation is CASSLVGHVAF.

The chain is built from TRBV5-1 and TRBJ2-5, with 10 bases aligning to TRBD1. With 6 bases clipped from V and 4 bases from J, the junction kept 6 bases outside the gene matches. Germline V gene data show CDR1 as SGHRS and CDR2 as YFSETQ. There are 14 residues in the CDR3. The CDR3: CASKRGQGSETQYF. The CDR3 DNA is TGCGCCAGCAAGAGGGGACAGGGGTCAGAGACCCAGTACTTC.

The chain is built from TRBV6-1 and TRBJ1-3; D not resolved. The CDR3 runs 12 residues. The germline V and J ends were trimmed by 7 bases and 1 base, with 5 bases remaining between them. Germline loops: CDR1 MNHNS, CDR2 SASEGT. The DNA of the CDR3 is TGTGCCAGCACCCCTTCTGGAAACACCATATATTTT. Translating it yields CASTPSGNTIYF.

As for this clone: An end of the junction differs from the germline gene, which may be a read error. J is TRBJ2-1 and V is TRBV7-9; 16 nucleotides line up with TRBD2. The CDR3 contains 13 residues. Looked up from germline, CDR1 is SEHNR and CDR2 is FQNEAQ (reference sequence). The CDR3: CASSSGLAGGQVF. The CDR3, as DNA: TGTGCCAGCAGCTCGGGACTAGCGGGGGGGCAGGTCTTC.

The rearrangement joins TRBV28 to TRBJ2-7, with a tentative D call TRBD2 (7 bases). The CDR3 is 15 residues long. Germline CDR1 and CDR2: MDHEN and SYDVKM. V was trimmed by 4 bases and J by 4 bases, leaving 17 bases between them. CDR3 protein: CASSSPKGGRYEQYF. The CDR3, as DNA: TGTGCCAGCAGTTCCCCCAAGGGGGGGAGGTACGAGCAGTACTTC. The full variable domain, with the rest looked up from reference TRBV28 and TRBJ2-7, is DVKVTQSSRYLVKRTGEKVFLECVQDMDHENMFWYRQDPGLGLRLIYFSYDVKMKEKGDIPEGYSVSREKKERFSLILESASTNQTSMYLCASSSPKGGRYEQYFGPGTRLTVT.

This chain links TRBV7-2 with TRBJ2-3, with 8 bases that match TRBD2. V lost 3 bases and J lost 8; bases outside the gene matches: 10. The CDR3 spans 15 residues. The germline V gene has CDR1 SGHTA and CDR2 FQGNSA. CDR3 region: CASSFSGGAMGTQYF. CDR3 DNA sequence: TGTGCCAGCAGCTTCTCGGGGGGGGCCATGGGTACGCAGTATTTT.

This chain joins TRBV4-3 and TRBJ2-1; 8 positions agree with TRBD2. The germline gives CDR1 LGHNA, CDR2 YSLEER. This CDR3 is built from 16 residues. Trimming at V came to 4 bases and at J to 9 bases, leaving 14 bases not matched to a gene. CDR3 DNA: TGCGCCAGCAGCCCAGTCGGAGCGGGAGTGGGGAGTGAGCAGTTCTTC. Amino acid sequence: CASSPVGAGVGSEQFF.

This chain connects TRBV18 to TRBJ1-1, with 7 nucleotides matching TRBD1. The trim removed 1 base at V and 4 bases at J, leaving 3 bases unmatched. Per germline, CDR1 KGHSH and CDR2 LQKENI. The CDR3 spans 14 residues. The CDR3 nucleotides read TGTGCCAGCTCACCACTGAGACAGGGCACTGAAGCTTTCTTT. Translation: CASSPLRQGTEAFF.

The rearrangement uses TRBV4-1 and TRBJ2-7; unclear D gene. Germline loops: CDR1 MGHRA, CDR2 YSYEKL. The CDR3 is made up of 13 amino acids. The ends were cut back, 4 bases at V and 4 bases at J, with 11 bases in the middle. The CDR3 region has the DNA TGCGCCAGCAGCCGCGGAGTAGGTTACGAGCAGTACTTC. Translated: CASSRGVGYEQYF.

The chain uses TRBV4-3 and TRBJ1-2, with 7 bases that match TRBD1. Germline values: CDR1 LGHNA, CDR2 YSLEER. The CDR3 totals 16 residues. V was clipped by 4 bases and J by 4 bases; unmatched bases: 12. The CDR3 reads CASSRQGKGPGYGYTF. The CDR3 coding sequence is TGCGCCAGCAGCCGACAGGGTAAAGGCCCGGGCTATGGCTACACCTTC.

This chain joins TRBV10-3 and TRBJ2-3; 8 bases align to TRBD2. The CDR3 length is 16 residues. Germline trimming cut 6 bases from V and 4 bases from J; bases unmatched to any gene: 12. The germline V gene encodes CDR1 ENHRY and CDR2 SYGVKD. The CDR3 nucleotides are TGTGCCATCAGCCCTAGCGGGCCCGCTGGCGCAGATACGCAGTATTTT. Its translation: CAISPSGPAGADTQYF.

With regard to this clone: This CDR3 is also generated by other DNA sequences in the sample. CDR3 protein: CASSLSDASRSTEAFF. As DNA, the CDR3 is TGTGCCAGCAGCTTATCTGACGCCTCGAGGAGCACTGAAGCTTTCTTT. The V gene is TRBV5-6, the J gene TRBJ1-1; D uncertain. The germline gives CDR1 SGHDT, CDR2 YYEEEE. The CDR3 is 16 amino acids. The ends were cut back, 2 bases at V and 4 bases at J, with 18 bases in the middle.

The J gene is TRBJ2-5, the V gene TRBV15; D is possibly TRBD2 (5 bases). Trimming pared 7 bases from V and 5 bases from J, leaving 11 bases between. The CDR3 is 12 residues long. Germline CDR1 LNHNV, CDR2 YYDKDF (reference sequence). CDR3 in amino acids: CATTGMRETQYF. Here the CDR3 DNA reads TGTGCCACCACCGGGATGAGGGAGACCCAGTACTTC.

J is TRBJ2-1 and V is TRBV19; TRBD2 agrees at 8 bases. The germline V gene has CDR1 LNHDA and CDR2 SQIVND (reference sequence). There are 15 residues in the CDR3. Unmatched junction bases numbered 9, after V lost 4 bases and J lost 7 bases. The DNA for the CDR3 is TGTGCCAGTAGTACCCCCCGGGGGGGAGGAAATGAGCAGTTCTTC. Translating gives CASSTPRGGGNEQFF.

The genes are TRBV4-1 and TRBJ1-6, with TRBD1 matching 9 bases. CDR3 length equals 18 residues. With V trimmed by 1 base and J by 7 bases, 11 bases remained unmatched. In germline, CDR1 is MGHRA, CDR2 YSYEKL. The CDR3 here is CASSQANIIGTGNSPLHF. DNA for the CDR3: TGCGCCAGCAGCCAAGCTAATATCATCGGGACAGGGAATTCACCCCTCCACTTT.

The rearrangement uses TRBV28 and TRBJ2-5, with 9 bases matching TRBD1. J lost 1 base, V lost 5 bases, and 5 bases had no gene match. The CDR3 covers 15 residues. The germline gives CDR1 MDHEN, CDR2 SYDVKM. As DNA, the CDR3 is TGTGCCAGCAGTCCGGGACAGGGAGGCCAAGAGACCCAGTACTTC. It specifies CASSPGQGGQETQYF.

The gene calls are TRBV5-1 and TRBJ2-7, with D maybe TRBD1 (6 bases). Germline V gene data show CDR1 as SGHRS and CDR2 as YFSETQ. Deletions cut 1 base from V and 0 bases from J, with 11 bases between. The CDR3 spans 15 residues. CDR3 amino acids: CASSLWAGVSYEQYF. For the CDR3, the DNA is TGCGCCAGCAGCTTGTGGGCAGGGGTCTCCTACGAGCAGTACTTC.

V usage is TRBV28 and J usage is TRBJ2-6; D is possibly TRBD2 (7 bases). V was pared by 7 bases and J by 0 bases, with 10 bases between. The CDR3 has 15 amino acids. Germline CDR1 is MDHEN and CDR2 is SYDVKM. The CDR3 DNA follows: TGTGCCAGCAAGGGGGGGGGCTCTGGGGCCAACGTCCTGACTTTC. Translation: CASKGGGSGANVLTF.

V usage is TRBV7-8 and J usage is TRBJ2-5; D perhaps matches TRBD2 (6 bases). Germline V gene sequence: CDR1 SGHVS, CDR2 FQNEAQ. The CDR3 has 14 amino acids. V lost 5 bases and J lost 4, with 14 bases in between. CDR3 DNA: TGTGCCAGCAGCGGACGGGGGATGGGAGAGACCCAGTACTTC. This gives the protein CASSGRGMGETQYF.

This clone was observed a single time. The CDR3 loop is CAWSLTGGSFYEQYF. The CDR3 DNA reads TGTGCCTGGAGTCTGACAGGGGGTTCCTTCTACGAGCAGTACTTC. The chain links TRBV30 to TRBJ2-7, with 9 nucleotides matching TRBD1. Trimming took 2 bases from V and 3 from J; bases not matched to a gene: 8. Germline CDR1 reads GTSNPN; CDR2 reads SVGIG (reference sequence). CDR3 size: 15 residues.

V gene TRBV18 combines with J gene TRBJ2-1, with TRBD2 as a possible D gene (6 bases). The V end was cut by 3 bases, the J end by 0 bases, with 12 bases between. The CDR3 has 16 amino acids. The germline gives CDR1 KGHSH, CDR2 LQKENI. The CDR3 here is CASSPAQTSSYNEQFF. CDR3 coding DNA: TGTGCCAGCTCACCCGCACAGACTAGCTCCTACAATGAGCAGTTCTTC.